The 18 T cell receptor beta chains reported below all come from one sample, sequenced in a study of blood T cell repertoires in COVID-19. Method: immunoSEQ multiplex PCR; TCRdb's copy keeps in-frame clones and lacks some. The repertoire has a few hundred thousand clones, about 87% of them found once; the top ten carry roughly 1.2%. Sequenced material: PBMCs or T cells enriched from blood (not recorded which). The receptor source for this set is a young man who had recovered from COVID-19.

This clone was counted once. The rearrangement links TRBV4-3 to TRBJ2-7; the D gene is possibly TRBD1 (5 bases). CDR3 length equals 13 residues. The germline V gene has CDR1 LGHNA and CDR2 YSLEER. The V gene lost 1 base and the J gene lost 7 bases, with 11 bases spanning the gap. The CDR3 coding sequence is TGCGCCAGCAGCCAAGTTGAAGGGGTTGAGCAGTACTTC. Translation gives CASSQVEGVEQYF.

The chain joins TRBV5-3 to TRBJ1-3; a weak D match, TRBD1 (6 bases). TRBV5-3 is treated as an ORF (open reading frame) with a function not yet certain. V was shortened by 0 bases and J by 1 base, with 11 bases between the two germline ends. The CDR3 runs 16 residues. The CDR3 protein is CARSLVGGVSGNTIYF. The CDR3 nucleotides read TGTGCCAGAAGCTTGGTAGGGGGGGTTTCTGGAAACACCATATATTTT.

In this sample, this clone turned up once. J is TRBJ1-5 and V is TRBV7-2; D possibly corresponds to TRBD1 (6 bases). V shed 5 bases and J shed 7 bases, with 15 bases lying between them. The CDR3 is made up of 14 amino acids. Germline values: CDR1 SGHTA, CDR2 FQGNSA. CDR3 sequence (DNA): TGTGCCAGCAGCAAAGGGGGGGTAGGACAGCCCCAGCATTTT. This codes for CASSKGGVGQPQHF.

The V call is TRBV9, the J call TRBJ2-5; the match to TRBD1 covers 9 bases. V shed 0 bases and J 5 bases; nucleotides not matched to a gene: 5. CDR1 SGDLS and CDR2 YYNGEE come from the germline V gene. CDR3 length: 15 residues. CDR3 protein: CASSVVQGAYETQYF. CDR3 DNA sequence: TGTGCCAGCAGCGTAGTACAGGGGGCGTATGAGACCCAGTACTTC.

The V call is TRBV27, the J call TRBJ1-5; possible D gene TRBD1, 5 bases. The germline V gene encodes CDR1 MNHEY and CDR2 SMNVEV (reference sequence). The germline V and J ends were trimmed by 6 bases and 6 bases, with 18 bases remaining between them. This CDR3 spans 15 amino acids. CDR3 sequence reads: CASSYSGGEGQPQHF. CDR3 in DNA: TGTGCCAGCAGCTACAGCGGAGGGGAGGGTCAGCCCCAGCATTTT.

The rearrangement uses TRBV10-3 and TRBJ2-3; D remains ambiguous. V lost 7 bases to trimming and J lost 0 bases, with 11 bases between them. Germline CDR1 ENHRY, CDR2 SYGVKD. The CDR3 is made up of 14 amino acids. The CDR3 bases are TGTGCCATCAAGGAGCTATCTAGCACAGATACGCAGTATTTT. Translated, it gives CAIKELSSTDTQYF.

This chain links TRBV7-6 with TRBJ1-4; TRBD1 might be the D (6 bases). Germline V gene lookup returns CDR1 SGHVS and CDR2 FNYEAQ. The CDR3 is made up of 15 amino acids. Trimming stripped 5 bases from V and 0 bases from J, with 10 bases between. CDR3 loop: CASSPRTATNEKLFF. CDR3 bases: TGTGCCAGCAGCCCAAGGACAGCAACTAATGAAAAACTGTTTTTT.

V gene TRBV4-1 combines with J gene TRBJ2-1, with 11 bases that match TRBD2. J gave up 8 bases and V 4 bases, and 13 bases lay outside the gene matches. The CDR3 is 17 amino acids. Germline-derived CDR1 and CDR2 are MGHRA and YSYEKL. CDR3: CASSPLAGGTLGDEQFF. CDR3 sequence (DNA): TGCGCCAGCAGCCCTCTAGCGGGGGGTACCCTTGGGGATGAGCAGTTCTTC.

The CDR3 sequence is CASSHLLAPYEQYF. The CDR3, as DNA: TGCGCCAGCAGCCATCTACTAGCACCCTACGAGCAGTACTTC. J is TRBJ2-7 and V is TRBV4-1; maybe TRBD2 (6 bases). The CDR3 sequence is 14 residues long. CDR1 MGHRA and CDR2 YSYEKL come from the germline V gene. Trimming stripped 3 bases from V and 2 bases from J, with 11 bases between.

CDR3 loop: CASSLDAGTTYEQYF. In DNA form, the CDR3 reads TGCGCCAGCAGCTTGGATGCTGGGACAACTTACGAGCAGTACTTC. The chain has TRBV5-1 and TRBJ2-7; a weak D match, TRBD1 (6 bases). Germline CDR1 is SGHRS and CDR2 is YFSETQ. Trimming shortened V by 0 bases and J by 4 bases, and 14 bases separated the two germline ends. The CDR3 has 15 residues.

This chain uses TRBV21-1 with TRBJ1-2; the tabulated D call, TRBD1, remains unverified against the DNA. TRBV21-1 is a pseudogene locus. CDR3 length: 15 amino acids. The CDR3 loop reads CASSKGGQGDYGYTF. CDR3 nucleotide sequence: TGTGCCAGCAGCAAAGGGGGACAGGGGGACTATGGCTACACCTTC.

The rearrangement uses TRBV5-5 and TRBJ2-5; D is unclear. The V and J ends lost 0 bases and 7 bases respectively, with 7 bases between them. This CDR3 is 12 amino acids long. The germline gives CDR1 SGHKS, CDR2 YYEKEE (reference sequence). CDR3 sequence: CASSLATVTQYF. In nucleotides, the CDR3 is TGTGCCAGCAGCTTGGCCACGGTGACCCAGTACTTC.

The V and J genes are TRBV4-2 and TRBJ1-5; 9 bases line up with TRBD1. This CDR3 spans 15 amino acids. Germline lookup yields CDR1 LGHNA and CDR2 YNFKEQ. Trimming removed 2 bases from V and 5 bases from J; junction bases left unmatched: 4. The CDR3 loop reads CASSQRQGDDQPQHF. The DNA of the CDR3 is TGTGCCAGCAGCCAACGACAGGGGGACGATCAGCCCCAGCATTTT.

This rearrangement joins TRBV11-1 to TRBJ1-2; D is undetermined. There are 15 residues in the CDR3. V shed 3 bases and J shed 7 bases, with 18 bases lying between them. Germline CDR1 and CDR2: SGHAT and FQDESV (reference sequence). CDR3 sequence (DNA): TGTGCCAGCAGCTTCGAGGCCTCGAGTCTAGGTGGCTACACCTTC. Protein: CASSFEASSLGGYTF. Full variable domain (rest looked up from reference TRBV11-1 and TRBJ1-2): EAEVAQSPRYKITEKSQAVAFWCDPISGHATLYWYRQILGQGPELLVQFQDESVVDDSQLPKDRFSAERLKGVDSTLKIQPAELGDSAMYLCASSFEASSLGGYTFGSGTRLTVV.

This clone was recorded only once. The DNA for the CDR3 is TGTGCCTGGAGTGTACGAGTTCCCGGGGAGCTGTTTTTT. This encodes CAWSVRVPGELFF. V is TRBV30 and J is TRBJ2-2; D gene ambiguous. The CDR3 is 13 amino acids. The germline V and J ends were trimmed by 0 bases and 6 bases, with 8 bases remaining between them. Germline loops: CDR1 GTSNPN, CDR2 SVGIG (reference sequence). The full variable domain, completed using reference TRBV30 and TRBJ2-2, is SQTIHQWPATLVQPVGSPLSLECTVEGTSNPNLYWYRQAAGRGLQLLFYSVGIGQISSEVPQNLSASRPQDRQFILSSKKLLLSDSGFYLCAWSVRVPGELFFGEGSRLTVL.

This chain uses TRBV5-6 with TRBJ2-7; a possible D gene is TRBD1 (7 bases). This CDR3 contains 16 residues. V shed 4 bases and J shed 6 bases, with 23 bases lying between them. CDR1 and CDR2 (germline): SGHDT, YYEEEE. In DNA form, the CDR3 reads TGTGCCAGCAGCCCCAGGGGGGTTCAGGGACGGGGCGAGCAGTACTTC. It is translated as CASSPRGVQGRGEQYF.

Here the CDR3 DNA reads TGTGCCAGCAGCGTAGTAGAGGGGGCGGTTGGCTACACCTTC. This encodes CASSVVEGAVGYTF. The rearrangement links TRBV9 to TRBJ1-2, with TRBD1 matching 7 bases. Trimming at V came to 0 bases and at J to 7 bases, leaving 6 bases not matched to a gene. The CDR3 loop spans 14 amino acids. The germline gives CDR1 SGDLS, CDR2 YYNGEE.

The genes are TRBV27 and TRBJ1-2, with D tentatively TRBD1 (6 bases). The CDR3 contains 13 residues. Trimming stripped 0 bases from V and 8 bases from J, with 10 bases between. Germline V gene lookup returns CDR1 MNHEY and CDR2 SMNVEV (reference sequence). DNA of the CDR3: TGTGCCAGCAGTTTATCTTCAGGGGCAGGCTACACCTTC. Protein: CASSLSSGAGYTF.